Each of the 32 T cell receptor beta chains below was sequenced from the same sample in a study of shared clonotypes between healthy human individuals. The repertoire was sequenced with immunoSEQ multiplex PCR; TCRdb's copy has only in-frame clones and lacks some. The sample contains roughly 2,300,000 clones, 85% to 95% of which appear only once. Sequenced input: naive CD4+ T cells from PBMCs. As for subset: CD45RA+ positively selected. The origin of the receptors is a man younger than 35 in good health. Some clones in this sample may be carry-over from other donors' samples.

The CDR3: CASSSPGTGGYF. The CDR3 DNA follows: TGTGCCAGCAGCTCACCCGGCACAGGGGGGTACTTC. The V gene is TRBV9, the J gene TRBJ2-7, with 8 bases lining up with TRBD1. Germline values: CDR1 SGDLS, CDR2 YYNGEE. V lost 4 bases and J lost 12; bases outside the gene matches: 9. The CDR3 sequence is 12 residues long.

The chain links TRBV19 to TRBJ2-4, with TRBD2 matching over 7 bases. The trim removed 4 bases at V and 7 bases at J, leaving 4 bases unmatched. This CDR3 region has 13 residues. Germline V gene lookup returns CDR1 LNHDA and CDR2 SQIVND (reference sequence). The CDR3 nucleotides are TGTGCCAGTAGTAGCGTGGGGGGGAACATTCAGTACTTC. This sequence encodes CASSSVGGNIQYF.

This sequence joins TRBV5-6 and TRBJ2-3; 9 positions match TRBD2. V lost 2 bases to trimming and J lost 3 bases; unmatched junction nucleotides: 4. The CDR3 is 15 residues long. The V gene's germline CDR1 is SGHDT and CDR2 YYEEEE. The CDR3: CASSLFAGGTDTQYF. The CDR3 region has the DNA TGTGCCAGCAGCTTATTTGCGGGAGGGACAGATACGCAGTATTTT.

The chain joins TRBV28 to TRBJ2-5; maybe TRBD1 (6 bases). Germline V lookup: CDR1 MDHEN, CDR2 SYDVKM. The CDR3 is made up of 16 amino acids. The V end lost 6 bases, the J end lost 2 bases, and 19 bases lay between the germline ends. CDR3 in amino acids: CASSPNRGNLQETQYF. In nucleotides, the CDR3 is TGTGCCAGCAGCCCTAATAGGGGGAATTTACAAGAGACCCAGTACTTC.

The chain combines TRBV27 with TRBJ1-2; 7 nucleotides line up with TRBD1. CDR1 is MNHEY, CDR2 SMNVEV, per germline (reference sequence). The CDR3 has 14 residues. V lost 4 bases and J lost 3; bases outside the gene matches: 5. DNA for the CDR3: TGTGCCAGCAGTTCATACACAGGGGACTATGGCTACACCTTC. It specifies CASSSYTGDYGYTF.

This chain uses TRBV27 with TRBJ1-2; D may be TRBD1 (6 bases). The V and J ends lost 8 bases and 4 bases respectively, with 11 bases between them. CDR3 length: 12 residues. Germline V lookup: CDR1 MNHEY, CDR2 SMNVEV (reference sequence). CDR3 DNA sequence: TGTGCCAGCGCAGGACAGCCCTATGGCTACACCTTC. It translates to CASAGQPYGYTF.

With respect to this clone: Mismatch with germline at one junction end may stem from a read error. This chain links TRBV5-1 with TRBJ2-6, with D perhaps given as TRBD1 or TRBD2 (7 bases each). The CDR3 contains 14 residues. The germline V gene has CDR1 SGHRS and CDR2 YFSETQ. The CDR3 spells CASRAGTGASVLTF. The CDR3 coding sequence is TGCGCCAGCCGAGCGGGAACAGGGGCCAGCGTCCTGACTTTC.

The chain combines TRBV7-9 with TRBJ2-1; 9 bases are a match to TRBD2. With V trimmed by 5 bases and J by 4 bases, 3 bases remained unmatched. CDR1 and CDR2 (germline): SEHNR, FQNEAQ (reference sequence). The CDR3 sequence is 14 residues long. The CDR3 DNA reads TGTGCCAGCAGCAGCAGCGGGAGGTACAATGAGCAGTTCTTC. Amino acids: CASSSSGRYNEQFF.

The J gene is TRBJ1-5, the V gene TRBV21-1; the table's D call TRBD1 went unverified against the DNA. TRBV21-1 is marked as a pseudogene. This CDR3 is built from 15 residues. The CDR3 nucleotides are TGTGCCAGCAGCAAAGAGGGGCCCCCCACTCAGCCCCAGCATTTT. Amino acid sequence: CASSKEGPPTQPQHF.

The chain joins TRBV7-3 to TRBJ2-1; 9 bases align to TRBD2. With 3 bases clipped from V and 6 bases from J, the junction kept 3 bases outside the gene matches. Germline V lookup: CDR1 SGHTA, CDR2 FQGTGA. This CDR3 is 14 amino acids long. The CDR3 loop is CASSFGGRANEQFF. For the CDR3, the DNA is TGTGCCAGCAGCTTCGGCGGGAGGGCCAATGAGCAGTTCTTC.

Regarding this clone: This specimen includes other DNA sequences encoding the same CDR3. The chain recombines TRBV27 with TRBJ2-3; a possible D gene is TRBD1 (6 bases). The CDR3 loop spans 12 amino acids. Germline V CDR1 and CDR2: MNHEY, SMNVEV (reference sequence). The V end was cut by 4 bases, the J end by 5 bases, with 7 bases between. CDR3 coding DNA: TGTGCCAGCAGTTCACAGGGAGATACGCAGTATTTT. This sequence encodes CASSSQGDTQYF.

The chain couples TRBV28 to TRBJ1-2, with 7 positions matching TRBD1. The CDR3 totals 13 residues. Germline trimming cut 3 bases from V and 4 bases from J; bases unmatched to any gene: 2. The germline CDR1 and CDR2 sequences are MDHEN and SYDVKM. The CDR3 loop is CASSFQGVYGYTF. DNA of the CDR3: TGTGCCAGCAGTTTCCAGGGGGTCTATGGCTACACCTTC.

This sequence joins TRBV6-5 and TRBJ2-2, with D hard to call. CDR1 MNHEY and CDR2 SVGAGI come from the germline V gene. The V gene lost 5 bases and the J gene lost 7 bases, with 8 bases spanning the gap. The CDR3 runs to 12 residues. CDR3 sequence: CASSRRVGELFF. CDR3 bases: TGTGCCAGCAGTCGCCGTGTCGGGGAGCTGTTTTTT.

The chain recombines TRBV5-1 with TRBJ2-6; D gene uncertain. CDR3 size: 16 residues. The V gene lost 10 bases and the J gene lost 1 base, with 18 bases spanning the gap. Germline-derived CDR1 and CDR2 are SGHRS and YFSETQ. Written as DNA, the CDR3 is TGCGCCCGGCAAAACGGGTTCCCTTCTGGGGCCAACGTCCTGACTTTC. It encodes CARQNGFPSGANVLTF.

The chain carries TRBV19 and TRBJ2-7; D gene ambiguous. V was trimmed by 1 base and J by 2 bases, leaving 12 bases between them. CDR3 size: 15 residues. CDR1 and CDR2 from the germline V gene are LNHDA and SQIVND (reference sequence). CDR3 region: CASSIAPGKTYEQYF. CDR3 nucleotides: TGTGCCAGTAGTATAGCCCCGGGCAAGACCTACGAGCAGTACTTC.

To note about this clone: The same CDR3 is also encoded by other DNA sequences in this sample. The chain couples TRBV11-3 to TRBJ2-1; D is unresolved. The V end was cut by 0 bases, the J end by 8 bases, with 5 bases between. The germline CDR1 and CDR2 sequences are SGHNT and YENEEA. The CDR3 is 12 residues long. The chain's CDR3 is CASSLDGDEQFF. Here the CDR3 DNA reads TGTGCCAGCAGCTTAGACGGCGATGAGCAGTTCTTC.

The chain carries TRBV5-8 and TRBJ2-7, with a tentative D call TRBD1 (6 bases). V was trimmed by 0 bases and J by 2 bases, leaving 18 bases between them. Germline V gives CDR1 SGHTS, CDR2 YDEGEE. The CDR3 consists of 17 residues. CDR3 in amino acids: CASSLALGDTRTYEQYF. The CDR3 bases are TGTGCCAGCAGCTTGGCCTTGGGGGACACGCGAACCTACGAGCAGTACTTC.

The V call is TRBV5-3, the J call TRBJ2-7; D not certain. TRBV5-3 is designated an ORF whose function remains uncertain. The CDR3 loop spans 15 amino acids. V was trimmed by 4 bases and J by 5 bases, leaving 19 bases between them. CDR3 nucleotides: TGTGCCAGAAGCCCCCCCGGGCTGCCTTTTAACGAGCAGTACTTC. It specifies CARSPPGLPFNEQYF.

The V gene is TRBV19, the J gene TRBJ1-5, with TRBD1 as a possible D gene (6 bases). The CDR3 runs to 15 residues. The germline CDR1 and CDR2 sequences are LNHDA and SQIVND (reference sequence). Trimming stripped 1 base from V and 6 bases from J, with 13 bases between. The CDR3 spells CASSIGGQGRQPQHF. The CDR3, as DNA: TGTGCCAGTAGTATAGGGGGCCAGGGGCGTCAGCCCCAGCATTTT.

This chain links TRBV5-1 with TRBJ2-1; 7 nucleotides align to TRBD2. After removal of 4 bases from V and 4 bases from J, the junction contained 8 bases not matched to a gene. From germline, CDR1 is SGHRS and CDR2 YFSETQ. CDR3 length equals 15 residues. The CDR3 region has the DNA TGCGCCAGCAGCCCCAGCGGGACGGGATACAATGAGCAGTTCTTC. This sequence encodes CASSPSGTGYNEQFF.

This clone was observed once. V gene TRBV14 combines with J gene TRBJ2-2; D is unclear. Trimming stripped 1 base from V and 0 bases from J, with 6 bases between. CDR3 length: 15 residues. Germline V gives CDR1 SGHDN, CDR2 FVKESK. The CDR3 DNA is TGTGCCAGCAGCCAAGGACGGTCGAACACCGGGGAGCTGTTTTTT. This sequence encodes CASSQGRSNTGELFF. Combining the CDR3 with reference TRBV14 and TRBJ2-2 gives the whole variable domain EAGVTQFPSHSVIEKGQTVTLRCDPISGHDNLYWYRRVMGKEIKFLLHFVKESKQDESGMPNNRFLAERTGGTYSTLKVQPAELEDSGVYFCASSQGRSNTGELFFGEGSRLTVL.

As to this clone: Other DNA sequences within the sample encode an identical CDR3. The genes are TRBV5-1 and TRBJ2-7; D uncertain. The CDR3 is made up of 14 amino acids. CDR1 and CDR2 from the germline V gene are SGHRS and YFSETQ. The V gene lost 2 bases and the J gene lost 0 bases, with 9 bases spanning the gap. CDR3 loop: CASSLGQFSYEQYF. CDR3 in DNA: TGCGCCAGCAGCTTAGGGCAGTTCTCCTACGAGCAGTACTTC.

The chain carries TRBV18 and TRBJ2-7, with 15 bases aligning to TRBD2. The V gene end was trimmed by 3 bases and the J gene end by 6 bases; junction bases not matched to a gene: 6. Germline V gene lookup returns CDR1 KGHSH and CDR2 LQKENI. The CDR3 extends over 16 amino acids. The CDR3 loop reads CASSPMGLAGGSEQYF. DNA of the CDR3: TGTGCCAGCTCACCTATGGGACTAGCGGGAGGATCCGAGCAGTACTTC.

The chain links TRBV5-4 to TRBJ1-2; possibly TRBD1 for D (6 bases). CDR3 length: 15 residues. CDR1 and CDR2 from the germline V gene are SGHNT and YYREEE (reference sequence). V lost 0 bases and J lost 8, with 17 bases in between. The CDR3 sequence: CASSLAEHGGGGYTF. The CDR3, as DNA: TGTGCCAGCAGCTTGGCGGAACATGGGGGGGGCGGCTACACCTTC.

The genes are TRBV4-1 and TRBJ1-3; 9 positions match TRBD1. Looked up from germline, CDR1 is MGHRA and CDR2 is YSYEKL. With 3 bases clipped from V and 3 bases from J, the junction kept 18 bases outside the gene matches. CDR3 size: 20 residues. The CDR3 reads CASSQRQYTPGQGIGNTIYF. CDR3 in DNA: TGCGCCAGCAGCCAGCGCCAGTATACTCCGGGACAGGGAATTGGAAACACCATATATTTT.

This chain joins TRBV10-2 and TRBJ2-3; 8 positions match TRBD2. CDR1 is WSHSY, CDR2 SAAADI, per germline. The CDR3 runs to 15 residues. After removal of 6 bases from V and 2 bases from J, the junction contained 7 bases not matched to a gene. Written as DNA, the CDR3 is TGCGCCAGCAGGCGGGGGGAGACTTACACAGATACGCAGTATTTT. Its translation is CASRRGETYTDTQYF.

This clone was recorded once. This same CDR3 is encoded by further DNA sequences in the sample. The chain employs TRBV29-1 and TRBJ2-5, with a tentative D call TRBD2 (6 bases). V was cut by 5 bases and J by 2 bases, with 9 bases left in between. The germline CDR1 and CDR2 sequences are SQVTM and ANQGSEA. The CDR3 length is 12 residues. CDR3 loop: CSVYRGQETQYF. The CDR3 nucleotides read TGCAGCGTTTATCGGGGGCAAGAGACCCAGTACTTC.

This chain uses TRBV5-6 with TRBJ1-2; D remains ambiguous. Germline V gene data show CDR1 as SGHDT and CDR2 as YYEEEE. V lost 0 bases to trimming and J lost 3 bases, with 9 bases between them. The CDR3 length is 14 residues. CDR3 bases: TGTGCCAGCAGCTTGGGGGCAGAGGACTATGGCTACACCTTC. It encodes CASSLGAEDYGYTF.

Points on this clone: Other DNA sequences from this sample encode an identical CDR3 as well. The gene calls are TRBV20-1 and TRBJ2-5, with D hard to call. Trimming shortened V by 6 bases and J by 2 bases, and 7 bases separated the two germline ends. CDR1 is DFQATT and CDR2 is SNEGSKA in the germline V gene (reference sequence). This CDR3 region has 11 residues. The DNA of the CDR3 is TGCAGTGCCACCAATCAAGAGACCCAGTACTTC. Its protein is CSATNQETQYF.

The gene calls are TRBV23-1 and TRBJ2-7; 9 bases map to TRBD1. TRBV23-1 is an open reading frame whose function is uncertain. This CDR3 has 16 residues. After removal of 4 bases from V and 6 bases from J, the junction contained 13 bases not matched to a gene. The CDR3 nucleotides read TGCGCCAGCAGTCGCGTTACCGGGACAGGGATCGGCGAGCAGTACTTC. It translates to CASSRVTGTGIGEQYF.

This clone was seen only a few times. The identical CDR3 is also encoded by other nucleotide sequences in the sample. The genes are TRBV28 and TRBJ2-7; D ambiguous. The CDR3 sequence is 12 residues long. Per germline, CDR1 MDHEN and CDR2 SYDVKM. The germline V and J ends were trimmed by 2 bases and 3 bases, with 5 bases remaining between them. This chain's CDR3 is CASSLRLYEQYF. CDR3 bases: TGTGCCAGCAGTTTAAGGCTCTACGAGCAGTACTTC.

The V gene is TRBV2, the J gene TRBJ1-2; no firm D call. V lost 3 bases, J lost 7 bases, and 9 bases lay in between. Germline lookup yields CDR1 SNHLY and CDR2 FYNNEI. This CDR3 region has 12 residues. CDR3 nucleotide sequence: TGTGCCAGCAGTGATGACCTGGGTGGCTACACCTTC. Protein product: CASSDDLGGYTF.